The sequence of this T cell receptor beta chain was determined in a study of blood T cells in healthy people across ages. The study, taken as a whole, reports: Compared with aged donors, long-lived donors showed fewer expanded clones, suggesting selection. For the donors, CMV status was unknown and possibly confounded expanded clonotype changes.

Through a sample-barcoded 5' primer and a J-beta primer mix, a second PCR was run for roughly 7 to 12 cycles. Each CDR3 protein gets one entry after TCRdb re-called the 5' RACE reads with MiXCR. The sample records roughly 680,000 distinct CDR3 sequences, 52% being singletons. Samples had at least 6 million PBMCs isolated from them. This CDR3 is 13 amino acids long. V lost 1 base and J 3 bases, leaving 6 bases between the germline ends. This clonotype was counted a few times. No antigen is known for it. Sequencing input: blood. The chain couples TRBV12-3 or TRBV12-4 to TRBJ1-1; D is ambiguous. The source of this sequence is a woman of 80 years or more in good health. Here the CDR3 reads CASSLVDDTEAFF. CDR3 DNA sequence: TGTGCCAGCAGTTTAGTCGATGACACTGAAGCTTTCTTT.